The next 3 T cell receptor beta chains were all read from a single sample in a study of blood T cell repertoires in COVID-19. Assay used: immunoSEQ multiplex PCR; TCRdb lists only in-frame clones, some missing. This table has 130,000 to 150,000 clones, 70% to 90% appearing once. Source material: PBMCs or T cells enriched from blood (not recorded which). These TCRs come from a woman aged 40 to 49 who had recovered from COVID-19.

The chain links TRBV5-5 to TRBJ2-7; TRBD1 is a possible D gene (6 bases). Germline V gene data show CDR1 as SGHKS and CDR2 as YYEKEE (reference sequence). The CDR3 runs 15 residues. Trimming took off 2 bases at V and 7 bases at J, with 19 bases between the two ends. CDR3 in DNA: TGTGCCAGCAGCTTAGATACAGGGCCCTCGGGTGAGCAGTACTTC. Translation gives CASSLDTGPSGEQYF.

V is TRBV7-3 and J is TRBJ2-1; TRBD2 is a possible D gene (6 bases). Germline lookup yields CDR1 SGHTA and CDR2 FQGTGA. This CDR3 has 13 amino acids. Trimming stripped 8 bases from V and 0 bases from J, with 8 bases between. In DNA form, the CDR3 reads TGTGCCAGCGGCGGGATCTCCTACAATGAGCAGTTCTTC. Protein product: CASGGISYNEQFF.

The chain has TRBV15 and TRBJ2-1; possibly TRBD1 for D (6 bases). V was pared by 0 bases and J by 0 bases, with 6 bases between. CDR3 length: 15 residues. Germline values: CDR1 LNHNV, CDR2 YYDKDF (reference sequence). CDR3 nucleotide sequence: TGTGCCACCAGCAGAGAAGGGGGCTCCTACAATGAGCAGTTCTTC. This translates into CATSREGGSYNEQFF. The variable domain in full, completed from reference TRBV15 and TRBJ2-1, reads DAMVIQNPRYQVTQFGKPVTLSCSQTLNHNVMYWYQQKSSQAPKLLFHYYDKDFNNEADTPDNFQSRRPNTSFCFLDIRSPGLGDTAMYLCATSREGGSYNEQFFGPGTRLTVL.